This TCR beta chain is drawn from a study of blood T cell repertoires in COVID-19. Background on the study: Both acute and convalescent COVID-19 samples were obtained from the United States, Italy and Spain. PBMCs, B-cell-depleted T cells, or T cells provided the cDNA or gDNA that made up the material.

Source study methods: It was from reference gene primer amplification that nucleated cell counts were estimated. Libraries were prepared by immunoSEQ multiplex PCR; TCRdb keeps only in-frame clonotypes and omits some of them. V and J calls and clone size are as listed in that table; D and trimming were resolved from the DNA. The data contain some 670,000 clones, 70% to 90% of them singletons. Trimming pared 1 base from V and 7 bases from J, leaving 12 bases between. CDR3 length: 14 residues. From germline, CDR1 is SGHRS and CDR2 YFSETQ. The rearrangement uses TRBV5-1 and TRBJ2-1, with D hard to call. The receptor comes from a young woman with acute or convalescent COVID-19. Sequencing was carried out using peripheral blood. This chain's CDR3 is CASSLSPGANEQFF. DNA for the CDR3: TGCGCCAGCAGCTTGAGCCCCGGAGCGAATGAGCAGTTCTTC.